A selection of T cell receptor beta chains follows, all from one sample in a study of blood T cells in healthy people across ages. TCRdb analysed the 5' RACE reads with MiXCR anew, one entry per CDR3 protein. The sample lists approximately 1,100,000 distinct CDR3 sequences, more than 35% occurring once. The source material was blood. The receptor source for this set is a woman aged 55-70 years in good health. The CDR3 runs from the conserved cysteine through the conserved F or W. The D gene is left open where the match is weak. Rows give clone size only sometimes, using once, few, many, or a class for an expanded clone.

CDR3	DNA	J	V	size	D
CSASRQGYSYEQYF	TGCAGTGCTAGCAGGCAGGGGTACTCCTACGAGCAGTACTTC	TRBJ2-7	TRBV20-1	NA	NA
CASSERRLAGEVTDTQYF	TGTGCCAGCAGTGAACGAAGACTAGCGGGAGAAGTGACAGATACGCAGTATTTT	TRBJ2-3	TRBV2	NA	TRBD2
CSAREQKRPAKNIQYF	TGCAGTGCTAGAGAGCAGAAGCGACCAGCCAAAAACATTCAGTACTTC	TRBJ2-4	TRBV20-1	few	NA
CASSVEIGGEETQYF	TGTGCCAGCAGCGTAGAAATAGGGGGTGAAGAGACCCAGTACTTC	TRBJ2-5	TRBV9	few	NA
CSASVGQGPNNEQFF	TGCAGTGCTTCGGTAGGACAGGGTCCCAACAATGAGCAGTTCTTC	TRBJ2-1	TRBV20-1	NA	TRBD1
CASSYGGTRSTDTQYF	TGTGCCAGCAGTTACGGAGGGACTCGGAGCACAGATACGCAGTATTTT	TRBJ2-3	TRBV6-5	NA	NA
CATENGNQPQHF	TGTGCCACCGAGAATGGCAATCAGCCCCAGCATTTT	TRBJ1-5	TRBV6-2/TRBV6-3	NA	NA
CASTLGGGETQYF	TGCGCCAGCACCCTAGGTGGGGGAGAGACCCAGTACTTC	TRBJ2-5	TRBV5-1	few	NA
CASSFEAGPYNEQFF	TGTGCTAGCAGTTTTGAGGCGGGACCCTACAATGAGCAGTTCTTC	TRBJ2-1	TRBV12-3/TRBV12-4	NA	NA
CASSFRGGDEQYF	TGTGCCAGCAGTTTCCGGGGAGGAGACGAGCAGTACTTC	TRBJ2-7	TRBV27	few	NA
CASSWAGRSYEQYF	TGTGCCAGCTCCTGGGCTGGGAGGTCCTACGAGCAGTACTTC	TRBJ2-7	TRBV12-3/TRBV12-4	few	NA
CASSYSGPGGGVWEQYF	TGTGCCAGCAGCTATAGCGGGCCAGGAGGCGGTGTGTGGGAGCAGTACTTC	TRBJ2-5	TRBV6-5	NA	TRBD2
CAISESASNEQYF	TGTGCCATCAGTGAGTCCGCAAGTAACGAGCAGTACTTC	TRBJ2-7	TRBV10-3	many	NA
CSAGGDLVTDTQYF	TGCAGTGCTGGTGGGGACCTAGTCACAGATACGCAGTATTTT	TRBJ2-3	TRBV20-1	few	NA
CASSYRPLTGDGETQYF	TGTGCCAGCAGTTATCGCCCCCTGACAGGGGATGGGGAGACCCAGTACTTC	TRBJ2-5	TRBV27	NA	TRBD1
CSARAVGRLAGRTPYEQYF	TGCAGTGCTAGAGCGGTTGGGAGACTAGCGGGACGTACCCCCTACGAGCAGTACTTC	TRBJ2-7	TRBV20-1	NA	TRBD2
CASSLRQGVGYTF	TGTGCCAGCAGCTTAAGACAGGGGGTTGGCTACACCTTC	TRBJ1-2	TRBV7-2	NA	TRBD1
CASTRGTGYEQYF	TGTGCCAGCACCAGAGGGACGGGCTACGAGCAGTACTTC	TRBJ2-7	TRBV7-9	few	NA
CASSPGTGVGETQYF	TGTGCCAGCAGTCCCGGGACAGGGGTAGGAGAGACCCAGTACTTC	TRBJ2-5	TRBV27	NA	TRBD1
CASSLALGGRGYEQYF	TGTGCCAGCAGTTTAGCGCTCGGAGGGAGAGGCTACGAGCAGTACTTC	TRBJ2-7	TRBV12-3/TRBV12-4	NA	NA
CASSQRLAGLSLAKNIQYF	TGTGCCAGCAGCCAACGACTAGCGGGCCTATCTTTAGCCAAAAACATTCAGTACTTC	TRBJ2-4	TRBV7-2	NA	TRBD2
CSVKRRGLYEQYF	TGCAGCGTAAAGCGCAGGGGATTGTACGAGCAGTACTTC	TRBJ2-7	TRBV29-1	NA	NA
CASSYLSSNEQFF	TGTGCCAGCAGTTACCTATCAAGCAATGAGCAGTTCTTC	TRBJ2-1	TRBV6-5	few	NA
CASSRGGPGTDTQYF	TGTGCCAGCAGTAGGGGAGGCCCGGGCACAGATACGCAGTATTTT	TRBJ2-3	TRBV25-1	few	NA
CASSLFTSGNQETQYF	TGTGCCAGCAGTTTATTCACTAGCGGAAACCAAGAGACCCAGTACTTC	TRBJ2-5	TRBV28	NA	TRBD2
CASSPGDYNEQFF	TGTGCCAGCAGTCCGGGAGACTACAATGAGCAGTTCTTC	TRBJ2-1	TRBV12-3/TRBV12-4	NA	NA
CSARSQGYGYTF	TGCAGTGCTAGAAGTCAGGGCTATGGCTACACCTTC	TRBJ1-2	TRBV20-1	once	NA
CASTLGIRAGTEAFF	TGTGCCAGCACCCTAGGGATTAGGGCGGGCACTGAAGCTTTCTTT	TRBJ1-1	TRBV9	NA	NA
CASSQGPDTQYF	TGCGCCAGCAGCCAAGGCCCAGATACGCAGTATTTT	TRBJ2-3	TRBV4-1	many	NA
CATKGQEEETQYF	TGTGCCACCAAGGGACAGGAGGAAGAGACCCAGTACTTC	TRBJ2-5	TRBV7-6	NA	TRBD1
CSAPDIGANVLTF	TGCAGTGCTCCGGACATCGGGGCCAACGTCCTGACTTTC	TRBJ2-6	TRBV20-1	few	NA
CASSLTSKETQYF	TGTGCCAGCAGCTTAACTAGTAAAGAGACCCAGTACTTC	TRBJ2-5	TRBV11-3	NA	NA
CSARLRYEQFF	TGCAGTGCTAGACTTAGGTATGAGCAGTTCTTC	TRBJ2-1	TRBV20-1	few	NA
CASSVAVDGSYEQYF	TGTGCCAGCAGCGTAGCAGTGGATGGCTCCTACGAGCAGTACTTC	TRBJ2-7	TRBV9	few	NA
CASKRESNQPQHF	TGTGCCAGCAAACGAGAGTCCAATCAGCCCCAGCATTTT	TRBJ1-5	TRBV2	NA	NA
CASSLGTGGTNTEAFF	TGCGCCAGCAGCCTCGGGACAGGGGGCACGAACACTGAAGCTTTCTTT	TRBJ1-1	TRBV5-1	NA	TRBD1
CASTPSLLRLTYEQYF	TGTGCCAGCACTCCTTCGCTACTCAGGTTAACCTACGAGCAGTACTTC	TRBJ2-7	TRBV6-1	NA	NA
CASSLSIQSRETQYF	TGTGCCAGCAGTTTATCGATCCAGAGCCGGGAGACCCAGTACTTC	TRBJ2-5	TRBV27	NA	NA
CATSRSSGAYEQYF	TGTGCCACCAGCAGATCCTCGGGGGCCTACGAGCAGTACTTC	TRBJ2-7	TRBV15	NA	NA
CASSYPRQVLQETQYF	TGTGCCAGCAGTTACCCGCGACAGGTCCTCCAAGAGACCCAGTACTTC	TRBJ2-5	TRBV6-2/TRBV6-3	once	NA
CVSSLGQTYEQYF	TGTGTCAGCAGTTTGGGACAGACCTACGAGCAGTACTTC	TRBJ2-7	TRBV12-3/TRBV12-4	NA	TRBD1
CASSSTAQGAGETQYF	TGTGCCAGCAGTTCCACTGCACAGGGGGCTGGAGAGACCCAGTACTTC	TRBJ2-5	TRBV6-5	NA	TRBD1
CASSQETSGRRGTQYF	TGTGCCAGCAGCCAAGAAACTAGCGGGAGGAGGGGTACGCAGTATTTT	TRBJ2-3	TRBV3-1	NA	TRBD2
CSVDGGKYNEQFF	TGCAGCGTTGATGGGGGGAAATACAATGAGCAGTTCTTC	TRBJ2-1	TRBV29-1	NA	NA
CASSLKRSETQYF	TGCGCCAGCAGCTTGAAGCGGTCGGAGACCCAGTACTTC	TRBJ2-5	TRBV5-1	few	NA
CASSGEGRYEQYF	TGCGCCAGCAGCGGGGAGGGAAGGTACGAGCAGTACTTC	TRBJ2-7	TRBV5-1	NA	TRBD2
CASSRYWGSGETQYF	TGTGCCAGCAGCCGCTATTGGGGCTCGGGGGAGACCCAGTACTTC	TRBJ2-5	TRBV7-2	NA	NA
CASSPESGSRYEQYF	TGCGCCAGCAGCCCTGAAAGCGGGAGTAGGTACGAGCAGTACTTC	TRBJ2-7	TRBV4-1	NA	TRBD2
CASSQLRDSYEQYF	TGTGCCAGCAGCCAATTGAGGGATTCCTACGAGCAGTACTTC	TRBJ2-7	TRBV3-1	NA	NA
CTISSDRVYEQYF	TGTACCATCAGTTCGGACAGAGTATACGAGCAGTACTTC	TRBJ2-7	TRBV10-3	NA	NA
CASTGGGYEQFF	TGTGCCAGCACCGGGGGAGGGTATGAGCAGTTCTTC	TRBJ2-1	TRBV9	few	TRBD2
CASSNGLAENEQFF	TGCGCCAGCAGCAACGGACTAGCGGAAAATGAGCAGTTCTTC	TRBJ2-1	TRBV5-1	NA	TRBD2
CASSPRLAVVYEQYF	TGTGCCAGCTCACCACGCCTAGCGGTTGTCTACGAGCAGTACTTC	TRBJ2-7	TRBV18	once	TRBD2
CASSPRDIGTEAFF	TGTGCCAGCAGCCCTAGGGACATCGGAACTGAAGCTTTCTTT	TRBJ1-1	TRBV3-1	NA	NA
CATSRKPAVGEQFF	TGTGCCACCAGCAGGAAGCCTGCCGTGGGTGAGCAGTTCTTC	TRBJ2-1	TRBV15	few	NA